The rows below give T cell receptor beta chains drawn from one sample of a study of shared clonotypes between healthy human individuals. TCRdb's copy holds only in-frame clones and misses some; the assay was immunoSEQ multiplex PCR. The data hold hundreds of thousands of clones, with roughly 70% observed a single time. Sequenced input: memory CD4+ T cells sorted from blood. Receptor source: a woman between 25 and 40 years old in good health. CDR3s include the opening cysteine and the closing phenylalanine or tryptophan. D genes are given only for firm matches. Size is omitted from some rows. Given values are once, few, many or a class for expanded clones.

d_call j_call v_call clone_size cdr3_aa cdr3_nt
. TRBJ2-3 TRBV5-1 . CASRGTSTDTQYF TGCGCCAGCAGGGGGACGAGCACAGATACGCAGTATTTT
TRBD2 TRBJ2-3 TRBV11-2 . CASSLEAPWGGRVDTQYF TGTGCCAGCAGCTTAGAGGCCCCCTGGGGCGGGAGGGTAGATACGCAGTATTTT
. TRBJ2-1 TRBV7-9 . CASSLIRDNEQFF TGTGCCAGCAGCTTGATCAGGGACAATGAGCAGTTCTTC
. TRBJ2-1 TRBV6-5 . CASSYARNNEQFF TGTGCCAGCAGTTACGCTAGGAACAATGAGCAGTTCTTC
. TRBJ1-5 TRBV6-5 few CASSDQYSNQPQHF TGTGCCAGCAGTGACCAGTATAGCAATCAGCCCCAGCATTTT
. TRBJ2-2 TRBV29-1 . CSAGLLTGELFF TGCAGCGCGGGACTTTTAACCGGGGAGCTGTTTTTT
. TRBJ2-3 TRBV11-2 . CASTLYTDTQYF TGTGCCAGCACCCTTTACACAGATACGCAGTATTTT
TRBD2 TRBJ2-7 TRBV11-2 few CASSLVPGLAYEQYF TGTGCCAGCAGCTTAGTACCGGGACTAGCCTACGAGCAGTACTTC
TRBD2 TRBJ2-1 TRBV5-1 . CASFSGRGNEQFF TGCGCCAGTTTTAGCGGGAGGGGCAATGAGCAGTTCTTC
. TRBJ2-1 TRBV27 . CASSLYRERSYNEQFF TGTGCCAGCAGTTTATATAGGGAAAGGTCCTACAATGAGCAGTTCTTC
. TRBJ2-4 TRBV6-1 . CASSEALLRLGYF TGTGCCAGCAGTGAAGCGCTTCTCAGGCTGGGTTACTTC
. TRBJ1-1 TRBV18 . CASSRNSNTEAFF TGTGCCAGCTCACGAAACAGTAACACTGAAGCTTTCTTT
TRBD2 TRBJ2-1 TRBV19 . CASSPLAGGHNEQFF TGTGCCAGTAGTCCGCTAGCGGGAGGGCACAATGAGCAGTTCTTC
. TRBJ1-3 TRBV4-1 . CASSQDASGFVGNTIYF TGCGCCAGCAGCCAAGACGCTTCGGGGTTCGTGGGGAACACCATATATTTT
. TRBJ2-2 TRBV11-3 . CASSLGLAGELFF TGTGCCAGCAGCTTAGGGCTAGCCGGGGAGCTGTTTTTT
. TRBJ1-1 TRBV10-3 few CAIRPRENTEAFF TGTGCCATCAGACCTCGGGAGAACACTGAAGCTTTCTTT
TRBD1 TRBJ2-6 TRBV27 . CASSPQEGAGAGANVLTF TGTGCCAGCAGTCCTCAAGAGGGGGCCGGTGCTGGGGCCAACGTCCTGACTTTC
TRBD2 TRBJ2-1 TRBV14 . CASSQGLAGSYNEQFF TGTGCCAGCAGCCAGGGACTAGCGGGCTCCTACAATGAGCAGTTCTTC
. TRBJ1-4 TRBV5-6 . CASSFGPAATNEKLFF TGTGCCAGCAGCTTCGGGCCGGCAGCAACTAATGAAAAACTGTTTTTT
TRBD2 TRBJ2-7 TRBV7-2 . CASSLDGGSYEQYF TGTGCCAGCAGCTTAGACGGGGGGTCCTACGAGCAGTACTTC
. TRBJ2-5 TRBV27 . CASRPRLLYQETQYF TGTGCCAGCCGACCCAGACTCTTGTACCAAGAGACCCAGTACTTC
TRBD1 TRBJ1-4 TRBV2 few CASRIQGPADEKLFF TGTGCCAGCAGAATACAGGGGCCCGCTGATGAAAAACTGTTTTTT
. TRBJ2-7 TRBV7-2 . CASSLGREGYEQYF TGTGCCAGCAGCTTAGGTAGGGAAGGCTACGAGCAGTACTTC
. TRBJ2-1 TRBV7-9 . CASRTTDRPHEQFF TGTGCCAGCAGGACCACCGACAGACCCCATGAGCAGTTCTTC
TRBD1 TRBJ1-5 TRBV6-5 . CASRRQGGGQPQHF TGTGCCAGCAGGAGACAGGGGGGCGGCCAGCCCCAGCATTTT
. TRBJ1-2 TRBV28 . CASRHNYGYTF TGTGCCAGCAGGCACAACTATGGCTACACCTTC
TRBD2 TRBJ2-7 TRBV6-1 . CASMSRGRAGEEQYF TGTGCCAGCATGAGTCGGGGGAGGGCCGGTGAGGAGCAGTACTTC
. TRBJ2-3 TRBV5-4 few CASSLGDSTDTQYF TGTGCCAGCAGCTTGGGAGACAGCACAGATACGCAGTATTTT
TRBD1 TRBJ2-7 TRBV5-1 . CASSFNQVSGTGAYEQYF TGCGCCAGCAGCTTTAACCAGGTCTCCGGGACAGGGGCCTACGAGCAGTACTTC
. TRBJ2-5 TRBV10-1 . CASSESLGETQYF TGCGCCAGCAGTGAGTCCTTGGGAGAGACCCAGTACTTC
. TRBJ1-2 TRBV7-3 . CASSPGSNYGYTF TGTGCCAGCAGCCCCGGCTCGAACTATGGCTACACCTTC
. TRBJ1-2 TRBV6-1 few CASSEKRVLGYTF TGTGCCAGCAGTGAAAAGCGGGTTCTCGGCTACACCTTC
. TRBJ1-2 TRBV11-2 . CASSSPRGINYGYTF TGTGCCAGCAGCTCCCCCCGAGGAATTAACTATGGCTACACCTTC
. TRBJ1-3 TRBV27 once CASSLSVGNTIYF TGTGCCAGCAGTTTATCGGTAGGAAACACCATATATTTT
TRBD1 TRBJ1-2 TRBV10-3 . CAISAQGQGIYGYTF TGTGCCATCAGCGCCCAAGGACAGGGAATCTATGGCTACACCTTC
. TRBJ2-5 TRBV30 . CAWSVQLRETQYF TGTGCCTGGAGTGTCCAGCTTCGGGAGACCCAGTACTTC
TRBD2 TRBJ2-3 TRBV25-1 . CASSGLAGPSTDTQYF TGTGCCAGCAGTGGTCTAGCGGGCCCCAGCACAGATACGCAGTATTTT
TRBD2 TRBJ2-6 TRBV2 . CASSQGLAGGPGANVLTF TGTGCCAGCAGTCAAGGACTAGCGGGAGGGCCTGGGGCCAACGTCCTGACTTTC
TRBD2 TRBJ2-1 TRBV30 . CAWSHPTLAGWGNEQFF TGTGCCTGGAGTCACCCAACTTTAGCGGGATGGGGCAATGAGCAGTTCTTC
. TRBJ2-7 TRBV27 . CASSWRDTGYEQYF TGTGCCAGCAGTTGGAGGGACACAGGCTACGAGCAGTACTTC
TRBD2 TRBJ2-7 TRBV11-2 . CASSLDGGRESEQYF TGTGCCAGCAGCTTAGACGGCGGGAGGGAGAGCGAGCAGTACTTC
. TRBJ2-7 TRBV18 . CASSPYRGYEQYF TGTGCCAGCTCACCTTACAGAGGGTACGAGCAGTACTTC
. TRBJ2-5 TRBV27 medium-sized CASRSWSGEETQYF TGTGCCAGCAGATCCTGGTCGGGGGAAGAGACCCAGTACTTC
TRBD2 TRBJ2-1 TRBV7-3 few CASSFVGTGGGNEQFF TGTGCCAGCAGCTTCGTGGGGACGGGAGGCGGGAATGAGCAGTTCTTC
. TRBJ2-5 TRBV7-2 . CASRPTISTTQYF TGTGCCAGCAGGCCTACTATTAGCACGACCCAGTACTTC
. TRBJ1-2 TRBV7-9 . CASSPPRAAYGYTF TGTGCCAGCAGCCCTCCGAGGGCGGCCTATGGCTACACCTTC
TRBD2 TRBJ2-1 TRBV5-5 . CASSLVVISGSEQFF TGTGCCAGCAGCTTGGTAGTAATTAGCGGGAGCGAGCAGTTCTTC
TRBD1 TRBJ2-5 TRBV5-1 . CASSLSTGGGETQYF TGCGCCAGCAGCTTAAGCACAGGGGGCGGGGAGACCCAGTACTTC
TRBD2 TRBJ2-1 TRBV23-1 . CASPPQAGVSYNEQFF TGCGCCAGCCCCCCTCAGGCGGGGGTGTCCTACAATGAGCAGTTCTTC
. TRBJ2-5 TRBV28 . CASKSTGTHNQYF TGTGCCAGCAAGAGTACAGGAACCCATAACCAGTACTTC
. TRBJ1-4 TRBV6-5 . CASSYLGNEKLFF TGTGCCAGCAGTTATCTCGGTAATGAAAAACTGTTTTTT
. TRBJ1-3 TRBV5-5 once CASSLDPYSGNTIYF TGTGCCAGCAGCTTGGACCCATATTCTGGAAACACCATATATTTT
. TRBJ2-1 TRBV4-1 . CASSQLLNEQFF TGCGCCAGCAGCCAATTACTCAATGAGCAGTTCTTC
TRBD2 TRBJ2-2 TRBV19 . CASSRFSNSGGNTGELFF TGTGCCAGTAGTAGATTCTCCAATAGCGGGGGGAACACCGGGGAGCTGTTTTTT
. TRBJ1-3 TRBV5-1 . CASTPGTLGNTIYF TGCGCCAGCACCCCAGGGACTCTTGGAAACACCATATATTTT
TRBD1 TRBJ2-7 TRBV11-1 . CASRLAGTGGYEQYF TGTGCCAGCAGATTAGCCGGGACAGGAGGTTACGAGCAGTACTTC
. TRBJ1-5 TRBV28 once CASRPYLTGSQPQHF TGTGCCAGCAGACCTTACCTTACAGGGAGCCAGCCCCAGCATTTT